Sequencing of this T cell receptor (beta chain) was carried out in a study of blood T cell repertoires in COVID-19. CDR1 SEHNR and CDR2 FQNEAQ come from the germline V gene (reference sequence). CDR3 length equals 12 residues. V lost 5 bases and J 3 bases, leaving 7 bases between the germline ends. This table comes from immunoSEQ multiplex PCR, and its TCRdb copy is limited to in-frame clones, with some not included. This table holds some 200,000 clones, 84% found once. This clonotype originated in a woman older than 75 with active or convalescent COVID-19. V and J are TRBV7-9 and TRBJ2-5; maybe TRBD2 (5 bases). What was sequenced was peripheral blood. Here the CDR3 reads CASSETKETQYF. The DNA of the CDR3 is TGTGCCAGCAGCGAGACTAAAGAGACCCAGTACTTC.